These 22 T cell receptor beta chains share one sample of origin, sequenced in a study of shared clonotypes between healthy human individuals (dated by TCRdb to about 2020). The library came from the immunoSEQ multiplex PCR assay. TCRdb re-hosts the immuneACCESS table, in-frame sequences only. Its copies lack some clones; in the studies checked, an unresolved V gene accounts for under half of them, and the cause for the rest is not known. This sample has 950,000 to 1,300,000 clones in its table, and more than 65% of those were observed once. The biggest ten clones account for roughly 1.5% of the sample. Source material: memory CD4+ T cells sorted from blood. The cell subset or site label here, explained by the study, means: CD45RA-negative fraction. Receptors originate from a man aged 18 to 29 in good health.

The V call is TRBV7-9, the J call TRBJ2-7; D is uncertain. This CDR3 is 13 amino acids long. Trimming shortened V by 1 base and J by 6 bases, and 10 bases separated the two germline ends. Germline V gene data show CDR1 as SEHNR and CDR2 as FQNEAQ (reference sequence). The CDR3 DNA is TGTGCCAGCAGCTTAGTTGGTTCCCCCGAGCAGTACTTC. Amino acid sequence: CASSLVGSPEQYF.

The CDR3 nucleotides read TGTGCCAGCAGCCCACATCCAGGGCTCGGGGCTTTCTTT. This translates into CASSPHPGLGAFF. The chain joins TRBV9 to TRBJ1-1; TRBD1 might be the D (5 bases). Germline CDR1 reads SGDLS; CDR2 reads YYNGEE. This CDR3 spans 13 amino acids. V was cut by 4 bases and J by 11 bases, with 18 bases left in between.

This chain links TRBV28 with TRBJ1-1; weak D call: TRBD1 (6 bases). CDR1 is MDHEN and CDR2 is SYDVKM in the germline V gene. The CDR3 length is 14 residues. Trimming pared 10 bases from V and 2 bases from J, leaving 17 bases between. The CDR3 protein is CATRVRGINTEAFF. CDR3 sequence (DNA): TGTGCCACCAGAGTAAGGGGGATCAACACTGAAGCTTTCTTT.

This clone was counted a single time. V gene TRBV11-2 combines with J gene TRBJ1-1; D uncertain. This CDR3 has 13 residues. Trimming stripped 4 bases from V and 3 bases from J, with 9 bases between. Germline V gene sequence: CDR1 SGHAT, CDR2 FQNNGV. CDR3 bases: TGTGCCAGCAGCTACAAGGTGGACACTGAAGCTTTCTTT. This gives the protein CASSYKVDTEAFF.

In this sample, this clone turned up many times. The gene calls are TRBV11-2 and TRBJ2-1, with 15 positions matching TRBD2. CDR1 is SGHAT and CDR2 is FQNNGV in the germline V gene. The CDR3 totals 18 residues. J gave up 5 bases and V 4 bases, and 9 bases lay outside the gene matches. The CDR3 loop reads CASSSGTSGGTWDNEQFF. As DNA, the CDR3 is TGTGCCAGCAGCTCCGGGACTAGCGGGGGGACCTGGGACAATGAGCAGTTCTTC.

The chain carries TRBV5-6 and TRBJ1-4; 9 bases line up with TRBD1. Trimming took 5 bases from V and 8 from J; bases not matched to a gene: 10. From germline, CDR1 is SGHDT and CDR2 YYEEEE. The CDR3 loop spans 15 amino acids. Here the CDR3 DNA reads TGTGCCAGCAGTATCCGGGACAGGGACATAGAAAAACTGTTTTTT. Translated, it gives CASSIRDRDIEKLFF. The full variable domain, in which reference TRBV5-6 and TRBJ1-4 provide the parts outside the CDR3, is DAGVTQSPTHLIKTRGQQVTLRCSPKSGHDTVSWYQQALGQGPQFIFQYYEEEERQRGNFPDRFSGHQFPNYSSELNVNALLLGDSALYLCASSIRDRDIEKLFFGSGTQLSVL.

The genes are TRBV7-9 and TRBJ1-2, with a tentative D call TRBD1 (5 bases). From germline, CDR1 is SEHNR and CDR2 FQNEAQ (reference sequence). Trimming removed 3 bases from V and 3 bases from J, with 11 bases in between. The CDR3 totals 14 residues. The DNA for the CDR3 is TGTGCCAGCAGCTTCAAGGGGCTCGACTATGGCTACACCTTC. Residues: CASSFKGLDYGYTF.

The CDR3 here is CASSSGIANEQFF. Here the CDR3 DNA reads TGTGCCAGTAGTAGCGGGATTGCTAATGAGCAGTTCTTC. The rearrangement uses TRBV19 and TRBJ2-1; D is possibly TRBD2 (6 bases). Germline loops: CDR1 LNHDA, CDR2 SQIVND (reference sequence). The CDR3 contains 13 residues. V gave up 4 bases and J gave up 7 bases, with 11 bases separating them.

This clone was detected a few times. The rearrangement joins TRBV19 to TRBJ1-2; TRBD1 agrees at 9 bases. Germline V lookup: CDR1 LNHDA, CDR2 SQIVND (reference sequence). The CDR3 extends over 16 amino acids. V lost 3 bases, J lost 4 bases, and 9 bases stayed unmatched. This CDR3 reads CASSISGTGPGYGYTF. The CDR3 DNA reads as TGTGCCAGTAGTATTTCTGGGACAGGGCCTGGCTATGGCTACACCTTC.

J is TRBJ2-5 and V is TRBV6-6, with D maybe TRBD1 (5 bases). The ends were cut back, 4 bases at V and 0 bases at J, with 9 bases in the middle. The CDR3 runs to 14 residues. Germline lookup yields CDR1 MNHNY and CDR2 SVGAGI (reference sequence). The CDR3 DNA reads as TGTGCCAGCAGTTTCGGACAAGACCAAGAGACCCAGTACTTC. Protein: CASSFGQDQETQYF.

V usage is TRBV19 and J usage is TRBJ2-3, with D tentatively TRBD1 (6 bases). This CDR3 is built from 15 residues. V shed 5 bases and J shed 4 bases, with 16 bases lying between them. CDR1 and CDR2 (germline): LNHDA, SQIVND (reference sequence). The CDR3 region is CASSPNSRGADTQYF. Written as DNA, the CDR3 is TGTGCCAGTAGTCCAAACTCCAGGGGAGCAGATACGCAGTATTTT.

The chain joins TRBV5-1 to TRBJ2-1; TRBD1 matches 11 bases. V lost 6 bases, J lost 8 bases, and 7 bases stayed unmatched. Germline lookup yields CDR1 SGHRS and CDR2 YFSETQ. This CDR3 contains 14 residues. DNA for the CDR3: TGCGCCAGCAACCCCGGGGACAGGGGGGATGAGCAGTTCTTC. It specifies CASNPGDRGDEQFF.

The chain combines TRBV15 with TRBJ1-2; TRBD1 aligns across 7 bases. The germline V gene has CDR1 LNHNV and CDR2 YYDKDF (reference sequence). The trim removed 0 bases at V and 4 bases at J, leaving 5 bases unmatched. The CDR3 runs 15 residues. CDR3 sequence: CATSRDWDSPYGYTF. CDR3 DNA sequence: TGTGCCACCAGCAGAGATTGGGACAGCCCCTATGGCTACACCTTC.

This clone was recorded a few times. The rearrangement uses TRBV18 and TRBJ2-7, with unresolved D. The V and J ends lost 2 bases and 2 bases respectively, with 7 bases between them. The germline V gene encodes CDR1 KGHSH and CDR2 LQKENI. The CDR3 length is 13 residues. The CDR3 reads CASSPMVAYEQYF. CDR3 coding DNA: TGTGCCAGCTCACCAATGGTAGCCTACGAGCAGTACTTC.

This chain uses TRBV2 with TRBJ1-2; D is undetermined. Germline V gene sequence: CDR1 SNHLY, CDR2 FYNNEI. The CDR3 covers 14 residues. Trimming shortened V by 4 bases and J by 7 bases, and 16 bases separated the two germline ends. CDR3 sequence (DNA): TGTGCCAGCAGTGCGAGCCAGACGGGCTTTGGCTACACCTTC. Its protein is CASSASQTGFGYTF.

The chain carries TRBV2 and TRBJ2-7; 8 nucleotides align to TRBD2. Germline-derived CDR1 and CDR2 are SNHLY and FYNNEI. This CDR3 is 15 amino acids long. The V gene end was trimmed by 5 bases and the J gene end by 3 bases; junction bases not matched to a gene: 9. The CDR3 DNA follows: TGTGCCAGCAGTAAAGAGGGACTAGAGATCTACGAGCAGTACTTC. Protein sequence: CASSKEGLEIYEQYF.

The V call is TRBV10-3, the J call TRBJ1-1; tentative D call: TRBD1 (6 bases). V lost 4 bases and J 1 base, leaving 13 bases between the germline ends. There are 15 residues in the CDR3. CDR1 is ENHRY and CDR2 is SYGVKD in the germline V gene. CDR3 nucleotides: TGTGCCATCAGTGGCCAGGGGCCATCGAACACTGAAGCTTTCTTT. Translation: CAISGQGPSNTEAFF.

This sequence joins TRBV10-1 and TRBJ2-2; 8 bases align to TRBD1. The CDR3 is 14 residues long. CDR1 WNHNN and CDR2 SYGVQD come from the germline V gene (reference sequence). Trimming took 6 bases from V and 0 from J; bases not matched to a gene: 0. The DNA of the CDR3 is TGCGCCAGCAGGGACAGGGCGAACACCGGGGAGCTGTTTTTT. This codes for CASRDRANTGELFF.

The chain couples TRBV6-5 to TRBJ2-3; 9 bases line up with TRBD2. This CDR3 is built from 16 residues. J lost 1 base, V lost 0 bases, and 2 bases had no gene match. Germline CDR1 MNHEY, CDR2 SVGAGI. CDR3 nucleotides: TGTGCCAGCAGTTACTCTGCGGGAGGGGGCACAGATACGCAGTATTTT. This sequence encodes CASSYSAGGGTDTQYF.

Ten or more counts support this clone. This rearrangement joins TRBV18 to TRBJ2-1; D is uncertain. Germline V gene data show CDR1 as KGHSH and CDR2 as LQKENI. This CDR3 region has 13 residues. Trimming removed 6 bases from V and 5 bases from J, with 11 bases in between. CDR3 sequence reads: CASSIGPDNEQFF. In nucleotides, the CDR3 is TGTGCCAGCTCGATCGGACCGGACAATGAGCAGTTCTTC.

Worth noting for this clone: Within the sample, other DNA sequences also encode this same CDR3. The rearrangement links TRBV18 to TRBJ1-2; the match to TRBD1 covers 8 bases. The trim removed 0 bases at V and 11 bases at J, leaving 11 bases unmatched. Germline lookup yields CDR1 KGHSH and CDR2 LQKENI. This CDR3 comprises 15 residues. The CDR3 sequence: CASSPPGQGGGGYTF. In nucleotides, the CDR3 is TGTGCCAGCTCACCACCTGGACAGGGCGGTGGTGGTTACACCTTC.

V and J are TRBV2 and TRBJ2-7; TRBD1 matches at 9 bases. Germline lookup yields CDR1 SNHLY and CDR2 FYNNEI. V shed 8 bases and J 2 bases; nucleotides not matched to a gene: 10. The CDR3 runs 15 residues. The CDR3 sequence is CASSLLGTGPYEQYF. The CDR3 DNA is TGTGCCAGCTCGCTACTCGGGACAGGGCCCTACGAGCAGTACTTC.